What follows are 23 T cell receptor beta chains derived from one specimen sequenced in a study of beta chain features in type 1 diabetes. Every isolated RNA sample was fully reverse transcribed, so sequencing captured expressed TCRB transcripts. Sequencing used immunoSEQ multiplex PCR; TCRdb keeps in-frame clones, though not all of them. This sample has approximately 340,000 clones, with about 15% found just once. Sequencing was performed on naive CD4+ T cells from blood. These receptor sequences come from a woman aged 18-35 years in good health.

The CDR3 here is CSAGTSDNEQFF. The CDR3 nucleotides are TGCAGCGCGGGTACTAGCGACAATGAGCAGTTCTTC. The rearrangement joins TRBV29-1 to TRBJ2-1; 7 nucleotides align to TRBD2. The junction had 5 bases not matched to a gene; V was cut back by 7 bases and J by 5 bases. Germline V gene data show CDR1 as SQVTM and CDR2 as ANQGSEA. This CDR3 has 12 residues.

A few counts support this clone. This chain connects TRBV7-6 to TRBJ2-6; D call uncertain. The germline V gene has CDR1 SGHVS and CDR2 FNYEAQ. Trimming left V 2 bases short and J 0 bases short, with 5 bases between. The CDR3 is 15 amino acids. The CDR3 region has the DNA TGTGCCAGCAGCTTACAGGACTCTGGGGCCAACGTCCTGACTTTC. Its translation: CASSLQDSGANVLTF.

The CDR3 reads CATSRALAGGKTGELFF. The CDR3 bases are TGTGCCACCAGCAGAGCACTAGCGGGAGGCAAAACCGGGGAGCTGTTTTTT. The chain uses TRBV15 and TRBJ2-2; 12 nucleotides match TRBD2. CDR1 LNHNV and CDR2 YYDKDF come from the germline V gene (reference sequence). The CDR3 runs to 17 residues. The V segment lost 1 base and the J segment 5 bases; nucleotides outside the gene matches: 5.

The chain couples TRBV25-1 to TRBJ1-2, with no clear D. From germline, CDR1 is MGHDK and CDR2 SYGVNS. V lost 3 bases, J lost 7 bases, and 12 bases lay in between. CDR3 length: 13 amino acids. The CDR3 nucleotides are TGTGCCAGCAGTGATCTACAGCTAAGTGGCTACACCTTC. Protein product: CASSDLQLSGYTF.

This clone showed up just a few times. This CDR3 is CASSLSGNTEAFF. The CDR3 DNA is TGTGCCAGCAGCTTATCCGGGAACACTGAAGCTTTCTTT. This chain joins TRBV7-2 and TRBJ1-1; D gene ambiguous. Per germline, CDR1 SGHTA and CDR2 FQGNSA. Trimming shortened V by 2 bases and J by 1 base, and 5 bases separated the two germline ends. This CDR3 contains 13 residues.

The V gene is TRBV5-6, the J gene TRBJ2-5; tentative D call: TRBD2 (6 bases). There are 14 residues in the CDR3. Trimming stripped 2 bases from V and 4 bases from J, with 12 bases between. Germline loops: CDR1 SGHDT, CDR2 YYEEEE. The CDR3 here is CASSFGGTGETQYF. The CDR3 DNA sequence: TGTGCCAGCAGCTTTGGAGGGACGGGAGAGACCCAGTACTTC.

A word on this clone: The same CDR3 arises from other DNA sequences in this sample as well. The genes are TRBV6-5 and TRBJ2-3; 7 bases align to TRBD1. J was trimmed by 4 bases and V by 0 bases; bases with no gene match: 4. CDR1 and CDR2 (germline): MNHEY, SVGAGI. The CDR3 consists of 15 residues. The CDR3 bases are TGTGCCAGCAGTTACTCGGGGCAGGGGGCAGATACGCAGTATTTT. Its protein product is CASSYSGQGADTQYF.

The V call is TRBV10-3, the J call TRBJ2-5; 10 bases map to TRBD2. V gave up 0 bases and J gave up 4 bases; unmatched junction bases: 2. Germline assignment: CDR1 ENHRY and CDR2 SYGVKD. This CDR3 spans 15 amino acids. CDR3 coding DNA: TGTGCCATCAGTGAGTCGCTAGCGGGAGCAGAGACCCAGTACTTC. It yields the protein CAISESLAGAETQYF.

A few counts support this clone. The genes are TRBV7-9 and TRBJ2-1; D not resolved. The CDR3 length is 16 residues. Germline loops: CDR1 SEHNR, CDR2 FQNEAQ (reference sequence). The V end lost 4 bases, the J end lost 3 bases, and 16 bases lay between the germline ends. Written as DNA, the CDR3 is TGTGCCAGCAGCTCCCCTGGGCAGGCGCACTACAATGAGCAGTTCTTC. Protein: CASSSPGQAHYNEQFF.

This clone was counted only a few times. The chain recombines TRBV6-6 with TRBJ2-1, with TRBD1 matching over 7 bases. V shed 2 bases, J shed 4 bases, and the junction held 5 bases outside the gene matches. Germline assignment: CDR1 MNHNY and CDR2 SVGAGI (reference sequence). CDR3 length: 15 residues. The CDR3 protein is CASSYLMTGYNEQFF. In nucleotides, the CDR3 is TGTGCCAGCAGTTACCTCATGACAGGGTACAATGAGCAGTTCTTC.

This clone was picked up a small number of times. This chain connects TRBV10-3 to TRBJ1-1; 10 bases line up with TRBD1. CDR1 is ENHRY, CDR2 SYGVKD, per germline. The length of the CDR3 is 16 residues. J gave up 4 bases and V 5 bases, and 10 bases lay outside the gene matches. In DNA form, the CDR3 reads TGTGCCATCAGTCCCGGGACAGGGGTAGGTGGCACTGAAGCTTTCTTT. Translated, it gives CAISPGTGVGGTEAFF.

CDR3 region: CASRDTGTYGYTF. As DNA, the CDR3 is TGTGCCAGCAGGGACACAGGGACCTATGGCTACACCTTC. The chain has TRBV6-6 and TRBJ1-2, with a possible D match to TRBD1 (6 bases). The germline CDR1 and CDR2 sequences are MNHNY and SVGAGI (reference sequence). This CDR3 has 13 amino acids. V dropped 6 bases and J dropped 4 bases, with 12 bases sitting between them.

This clone was detected a few times. The chain has TRBV9 and TRBJ2-7, with a weak D call TRBD2 (5 bases). Germline CDR1 is SGDLS and CDR2 is YYNGEE. The CDR3 is 14 residues long. V gave up 0 bases and J gave up 2 bases, with 9 bases separating them. The CDR3 DNA follows: TGTGCCAGCAGCGTAGAGGTGGGAGCCTACGAGCAGTACTTC. Its protein is CASSVEVGAYEQYF.

The chain is built from TRBV4-2 and TRBJ2-7; tentative D call: TRBD1 (5 bases). This CDR3 region has 13 residues. Germline V gene lookup returns CDR1 LGHNA and CDR2 YNFKEQ. Trimming took off 8 bases at V and 0 bases at J, with 11 bases between the two ends. Here the CDR3 reads CASSTGSSYEQYF. The CDR3 DNA reads as TGTGCCAGCTCCACAGGTAGCTCCTACGAGCAGTACTTC.

The V call is TRBV19, the J call TRBJ2-1; D unresolved. Trimming pared 4 bases from V and 7 bases from J, leaving 8 bases between. Per the germline V gene, CDR1 is LNHDA and CDR2 is SQIVND (reference sequence). This CDR3 has 12 amino acids. CDR3 region: CASSTQWNEQFF. CDR3 sequence (DNA): TGTGCCAGTAGTACGCAGTGGAATGAGCAGTTCTTC.

This clone was detected a few times. The CDR3 protein is CASSLSGANYGYTF. The DNA for the CDR3 is TGTGCCAGCAGTTTATCGGGAGCTAACTATGGCTACACCTTC. The rearrangement links TRBV27 to TRBJ1-2; D remains unclear. Germline CDR1 reads MNHEY; CDR2 reads SMNVEV (reference sequence). This CDR3 is 14 amino acids long. With 0 bases removed from V and 0 bases from J, the gap between germline ends came to 5 bases.

The sample holds a few counts of this clone. V and J are TRBV29-1 and TRBJ1-1, with TRBD1 matching 7 bases. The J segment lost 0 bases and the V segment lost 7 bases, leaving 5 bases of the junction unmatched. The CDR3 consists of 13 residues. The germline V gene encodes CDR1 SQVTM and CDR2 ANQGSEA. The CDR3 coding sequence is TGCAGCGGCGCCGGGACAGTGAACACTGAAGCTTTCTTT. It yields the protein CSGAGTVNTEAFF.

The rearrangement uses TRBV5-1 and TRBJ2-3, with TRBD1 identical over 8 bases. Germline V lookup: CDR1 SGHRS, CDR2 YFSETQ. The CDR3 runs to 15 residues. The V gene end was trimmed by 4 bases and the J gene end by 5 bases; junction bases not matched to a gene: 9. The CDR3 DNA follows: TGCGCCAGCAGCGATCAGGGACAGGCGGGAGATACGCAGTATTTT. Translating it yields CASSDQGQAGDTQYF.

The chain is built from TRBV29-1 and TRBJ1-1; D not resolved. Germline lookup yields CDR1 SQVTM and CDR2 ANQGSEA. The CDR3 is made up of 14 amino acids. Trimming took off 1 base at V and 5 bases at J, with 14 bases between the two ends. The CDR3 reads CSVEVAGLGTEAFF. The CDR3 nucleotides read TGCAGCGTTGAAGTGGCGGGGTTGGGGACTGAAGCTTTCTTT.

This clone has just a few counts. The rearrangement uses TRBV18 and TRBJ2-3, with 7 nucleotides matching TRBD1. The CDR3 has 17 amino acids. Looked up from germline, CDR1 is KGHSH and CDR2 is LQKENI. With 6 bases clipped from V and 0 bases from J, the junction kept 12 bases outside the gene matches. The CDR3 reads CASSLTGTLRSTDTQYF. The CDR3, as DNA: TGTGCCAGCTCCCTGACAGGGACCCTCCGCAGCACAGATACGCAGTATTTT.

This clone came up a few times. The chain's CDR3 is CASSLENRPNTEAFF. The CDR3 nucleotides read TGTGCCAGCAGCTTAGAGAACAGACCGAACACTGAAGCTTTCTTT. The genes are TRBV7-2 and TRBJ1-1; D not resolved. The ends were cut back, 1 base at V and 1 base at J, with 10 bases in the middle. The germline V gene has CDR1 SGHTA and CDR2 FQGNSA. The CDR3 covers 15 residues.

This clone has only a few counts. Other DNA sequences within the sample encode an identical CDR3. This chain connects TRBV9 to TRBJ2-1, with TRBD2 identical over 9 bases. V lost 2 bases, J lost 2 bases, and 2 bases stayed unmatched. The length of the CDR3 is 15 residues. Germline CDR1 SGDLS, CDR2 YYNGEE. CDR3 sequence (DNA): TGTGCCAGCAGCGTCTCTAGCGGGACCTACAATGAGCAGTTCTTC. Translating it yields CASSVSSGTYNEQFF.

The chain uses TRBV18 and TRBJ1-4; maybe TRBD1 (6 bases). Per the germline V gene, CDR1 is KGHSH and CDR2 is LQKENI. V was clipped by 3 bases and J by 3 bases, with 14 bases between them. This CDR3 spans 16 amino acids. Here the CDR3 DNA reads TGTGCCAGCTCACCTAGACAGGTGATCGCTAATGAAAAACTGTTTTTT. It specifies CASSPRQVIANEKLFF.